This TCR beta chain was identified in a study of CD8 T cells in Susac syndrome. About 0.45 to 1 ug RNA was reverse transcribed with random hexamers. TCRdb ran MiXCR on the immunoSEQ multiplex PCR reads and lists one entry per CDR3 protein. The repertoire includes about 130,000 distinct CDR3 sequences, just under 95% of them detected once, and around 0.2% sits in the top ten. The material sequenced was CD8+ T cells from PBMCs. This clonotype was sampled from a human donor with Susac syndrome.

The CDR3 DNA reads TGTGCCAGCAGTTACGACGAAACGGCGGCGCAGTATTTT. This gives the protein CASSYDETAAQYF. V gene TRBV6-2 or TRBV6-3 combines with J gene TRBJ2-3; the D is unclear. V was clipped by 2 bases and J by 10 bases, with 13 bases between them. There are 13 residues in the CDR3. Germline loops: CDR1 MNHEY, CDR2 SVGEGT.